This T cell receptor beta chain was observed in a study of shared clonotypes between healthy human individuals. Overall study findings and caveats: Estimated richness values were generally larger in naive subsets than in memory subsets.

Worth noting for this clone: The antigen is not known. Additional DNA sequences in this sample encode the identical CDR3.

This CDR3 region has 13 residues. V lost 1 base and J 5 bases, leaving 8 bases between the germline ends. CDR1 and CDR2 (germline): SEHNR, FQNEAQ (reference sequence). Among the donors, all were Caucasian adults who lived in Nashville, Tennessee. Repertoires were generated with immunoSEQ multiplex PCR, while TCRdb's copy carries only in-frame clones and drops some. The sample has approximately 720,000 clones, less than 80% seen once. The TCR sequence derives from a woman aged 25 to 39 in good health. The source material was memory CD4+ T cells sorted from blood. Subset noted: CD45RA-negative fraction. The J gene is TRBJ1-1, the V gene TRBV7-9, with TRBD1 as a possible D gene (6 bases). CDR3 in amino acids: CASSLEGGTEAFF. In nucleotides, the CDR3 is TGTGCCAGCAGCTTAGAGGGGGGGACTGAAGCTTTCTTT.